This entry lists 23 T cell receptor beta chains sequenced from one sample in a study of type 1 regulatory T cells (dated by TCRdb to the early 2020s). Instrument used: Illumina MiSeq. TCRdb applied fastp at Q25 and MiXCR to the public reads, then kept only in-frame beta chains. CDR3 protein duplicates are merged, each entry listing the most common genes and DNA. The sample contains about 19,000 distinct CDR3 sequences, approximately 10% of them found a single time. Approximately 2.8% of the sample belongs to the ten largest clones. What was sequenced was CD4+ T cells, either the whole sample or a sorted fraction (not recorded which). The receptor set was obtained from a human donor in good health.

The chain couples TRBV29-1 to TRBJ2-5; the match to TRBD2 covers 14 bases. The CDR3 loop spans 19 amino acids. Germline CDR1 reads SQVTM; CDR2 reads ANQGSEA. Trimming took 6 bases from V and 0 from J; bases not matched to a gene: 15. CDR3 amino acids: CSVPGLAGGPSPYQETQYF. The CDR3 bases are TGCAGCGTCCCTGGACTAGCGGGAGGACCCTCCCCGTACCAAGAGACCCAGTACTTC.

This clonotype was counted many times. The rearrangement joins TRBV12-3 or TRBV12-4 to TRBJ1-6, with D hard to call. The V end lost 4 bases, the J end lost 4 bases, and 11 bases lay between the germline ends. CDR3 size: 15 residues. CDR3 amino acids: CASSSGKGYNSPLHF. The CDR3 DNA sequence: TGTGCCAGCAGTTCGGGAAAAGGGTATAATTCACCCCTCCACTTT.

This clonotype was detected only a few times. The chain couples TRBV18 to TRBJ2-5, with 10 bases aligning to TRBD2. There are 18 residues in the CDR3. The germline V gene encodes CDR1 KGHSH and CDR2 LQKENI. Trimming removed 2 bases from V and 2 bases from J; junction bases left unmatched: 11. In DNA form, the CDR3 reads TGTGCCAGCTCACCAACTCAAGGTAGCGGGAGGCGTCAAGAGACCCAGTACTTC. It translates to CASSPTQGSGRRQETQYF. The full variable domain, with the rest looked up from reference TRBV18 and TRBJ2-5, is NAGVMQNPRHLVRRRGQEARLRCSPMKGHSHVYWYRQLPEEGLKFMVYLQKENIIDESGMPKERFSAEFPKEGPSILRIQQVVRGDSAAYFCASSPTQGSGRRQETQYFGPGTRLLVL.

This clonotype has more than one count but fewer than ten. The chain couples TRBV20-1 to TRBJ1-5, with 9 bases that match TRBD1. CDR3 length equals 15 residues. Germline V gene data show CDR1 as DFQATT and CDR2 as SNEGSKA (reference sequence). J lost 2 bases, V lost 3 bases, and 5 bases had no gene match. CDR3 bases: TGCAGTGCTAGCGCCGGGACAGGGCGCAATCAGCCCCAGCATTTT. It specifies CSASAGTGRNQPQHF.

This clonotype qualifies as medium-sized (0.01 to 0.1%). The chain is built from TRBV6-5 and TRBJ1-6; D may be TRBD1 (6 bases). The CDR3 contains 13 residues. Germline CDR1 is MNHEY and CDR2 is SVGAGI. Trimming took off 6 bases at V and 6 bases at J, with 9 bases between the two ends. CDR3 protein: CASRGGRNSPLHF. CDR3 nucleotides: TGTGCCAGCAGGGGGGGGCGTAATTCACCCCTCCACTTT.

This clonotype qualifies as medium-sized. The genes are TRBV5-1 and TRBJ2-5; D remains unclear. The germline V and J ends were trimmed by 3 bases and 2 bases, with 17 bases remaining between them. From germline, CDR1 is SGHRS and CDR2 YFSETQ. The CDR3 loop spans 16 amino acids. The CDR3 sequence is CASSSALDPAQETQYF. CDR3 DNA sequence: TGCGCCAGCAGCTCCGCCCTTGACCCAGCTCAAGAGACCCAGTACTTC.

Judged by abundance, this clonotype is medium-sized. The CDR3 protein is CASSQAGGAEKLFF. The CDR3 bases are TGTGCCAGCAGCCAAGCTGGGGGGGCGGAAAAACTGTTTTTT. This chain joins TRBV14 and TRBJ1-4; TRBD1 might be the D (6 bases). CDR1 is SGHDN, CDR2 FVKESK, per germline. The CDR3 loop spans 14 amino acids. V lost 1 base to trimming and J lost 8 bases, with 11 bases between them.

This clonotype has at least ten counts. The chain carries TRBV3-1 and TRBJ2-2, with D uncertain. V lost 4 bases and J 5 bases, leaving 5 bases between the germline ends. The CDR3 is 12 residues long. Germline-derived CDR1 and CDR2 are LGHDT and YNNKEL (reference sequence). The CDR3 reads CASSLLTGELFF. DNA for the CDR3: TGTGCCAGCAGCCTATTAACCGGGGAGCTGTTTTTT.

The V call is TRBV20-1, the J call TRBJ1-5; D unresolved. CDR1 is DFQATT, CDR2 SNEGSKA, per germline (reference sequence). There are 13 residues in the CDR3. V was trimmed by 4 bases and J by 0 bases, leaving 7 bases between them. This CDR3 is CSATKVSNQPQHF. The CDR3 bases are TGCAGTGCTACGAAGGTTAGCAATCAGCCCCAGCATTTT.

This clonotype was observed at least ten times. The chain combines TRBV6-6 with TRBJ2-7; possible D gene TRBD2, 6 bases. The germline V gene encodes CDR1 MNHNY and CDR2 SVGAGI (reference sequence). CDR3 length: 16 residues. V lost 2 bases, J lost 2 bases, and 16 bases lay in between. The CDR3 region has the DNA TGTGCCAGCAGTTACCACGACTTTAGCGGAGCCTACGAGCAGTACTTC. It codes for CASSYHDFSGAYEQYF.

The chain couples TRBV12-3 or TRBV12-4 to TRBJ1-6; TRBD1 is a possible D gene (6 bases). Trimming removed 7 bases from V and 5 bases from J, with 12 bases in between. This CDR3 is built from 14 residues. The CDR3: CASTRDNNNSPLHF. The DNA for the CDR3 is TGTGCCAGCACCCGGGACAATAATAATTCACCCCTCCACTTT.

V usage is TRBV12-3 or TRBV12-4 and J usage is TRBJ2-2; 9 nucleotides agree with TRBD2. With 4 bases clipped from V and 5 bases from J, the junction kept 5 bases outside the gene matches. The CDR3 contains 15 residues. The DNA of the CDR3 is TGTGCCAGCAGTTGGCGGGAGGGCCGTACCGGGGAGCTGTTTTTT. This translates into CASSWREGRTGELFF.

This clonotype was picked up one time. The chain joins TRBV20-1 to TRBJ2-1; the D is unclear. From germline, CDR1 is DFQATT and CDR2 SNEGSKA (reference sequence). CDR3 length equals 10 residues. The CDR3 sequence is CSPHNNEQFF. The CDR3, as DNA: TGCAGCCCGCATAACAATGAGCAGTTCTTC.

In its sample, this clonotype is medium-sized. This chain uses TRBV5-4 with TRBJ2-1, with 8 bases that match TRBD2. The trim removed 3 bases at V and 5 bases at J, leaving 10 bases unmatched. This CDR3 region has 16 residues. Looked up from germline, CDR1 is SGHNT and CDR2 is YYREEE (reference sequence). CDR3 coding DNA: TGTGCCAGCAGCTGGGAGCTAGCGGGCCAGGACAATGAGCAGTTCTTC. Protein: CASSWELAGQDNEQFF.

This clonotype was observed at least ten times. V gene TRBV28 combines with J gene TRBJ2-7; 8 bases fit TRBD2. Per germline, CDR1 MDHEN and CDR2 SYDVKM. V lost 6 bases to trimming and J lost 6 bases; unmatched junction nucleotides: 10. The CDR3 sequence is 14 residues long. CDR3 residues: CASRPSGRVREQYF. The CDR3 bases are TGTGCCAGCAGACCCAGCGGGAGAGTACGCGAGCAGTACTTC. Full variable domain (rest looked up from reference TRBV28 and TRBJ2-7): DVKVTQSSRYLVKRTGEKVFLECVQDMDHENMFWYRQDPGLGLRLIYFSYDVKMKEKGDIPEGYSVSREKKERFSLILESASTNQTSMYLCASRPSGRVREQYFGPGTRLTVT.

The chain has TRBV5-6 and TRBJ2-2; no definite D call. Trimming removed 0 bases at V and 2 bases at J, with 11 bases between. The CDR3 has 16 residues. Germline assignment: CDR1 SGHDT and CDR2 YYEEEE. CDR3 DNA sequence: TGTGCCAGCAGCTTGGTCAGGCAGCGAAACACCGGGGAGCTGTTTTTT. Residues: CASSLVRQRNTGELFF.

This clonotype was recorded many times. An end of the junction differs from the germline gene, which may be a read error. The rearrangement joins TRBV3-1 to TRBJ2-1, with 9 nucleotides matching TRBD1. The length of the CDR3 is 15 residues. From germline, CDR1 is LGHDT and CDR2 YNNKEL (reference sequence). The CDR3 sequence is CAGSPGTGKHNEQFF. CDR3 nucleotides: TGTGCCGGCAGCCCTGGGACAGGGAAGCACAATGAGCAGTTCTTC.

This clonotype showed up many times. The chain is built from TRBV4-2 and TRBJ2-7; 10 bases agree with TRBD1. The V gene's germline CDR1 is LGHNA and CDR2 YNFKEQ. The CDR3 extends over 16 amino acids. V shed 3 bases, J shed 5 bases, and the junction held 10 bases outside the gene matches. The DNA for the CDR3 is TGTGCCAGCAGCCACACTCCGGGACAGGGGATGGACGAGCAGTACTTC. Protein: CASSHTPGQGMDEQYF.

Concerning this clonotype itself: This may be a read error, as it is one base from a much larger clone. The V gene is TRBV18, the J gene TRBJ2-1, with TRBD2 matching over 12 bases. CDR1 and CDR2 from the germline V gene are KGHSH and LQKENI. This CDR3 comprises 17 residues. The CDR3 sequence: CANSPELAGGTYNEQFF. The CDR3 nucleotides are TGTGCCAACTCACCAGAACTAGCGGGAGGTACCTACAATGAGCAGTTCTTC. Supplemented by reference TRBV18 and TRBJ2-1, the full variable domain reads NAGVMQNPRHLVRRRGQEARLRCSPMKGHSHVYWYRQLPEEGLKFMVYLQKENIIDESGMPKERFSAEFPKEGPSILRIQQVVRGDSAAYFCANSPELAGGTYNEQFFGPGTRLTVL.

This clonotype appeared many times. The chain has TRBV20-1 and TRBJ2-5, with 9 bases that match TRBD2. The ends lost 0 bases at V and 5 bases at J; junction bases unmatched: 7. The CDR3 has 15 amino acids. CDR1 is DFQATT, CDR2 SNEGSKA, per germline (reference sequence). In DNA, the CDR3 is TGCAGTGCTAGAGATTCGAGTAGCGGGAGTGAGACCCAGTACTTC. This translates into CSARDSSSGSETQYF.

This clonotype was found a few times. A much more abundant neighbour one base away suggests this may be a read error. The V gene is TRBV28, the J gene TRBJ2-5, with 7 bases lining up with TRBD2. The CDR3 is made up of 16 amino acids. Germline CDR1 and CDR2: MDHEN and SYDVKM. The CDR3 DNA sequence: TGTGCCAGCGGTGTTAGCGGGCCCTCTAAACTAGAGACCCTGTACTTC. Protein product: CASGVSGPSKLETLYF.

The chain employs TRBV7-8 and TRBJ1-3; TRBD1 agrees at 7 bases. From germline, CDR1 is SGHVS and CDR2 FQNEAQ. V shed 3 bases, J shed 3 bases, and the junction held 14 bases outside the gene matches. CDR3 length: 18 residues. The chain's CDR3 is CASSFGIKQGIFGNTIYF. The CDR3 DNA reads as TGTGCCAGCAGCTTCGGGATCAAACAGGGGATCTTTGGAAACACCATATATTTT.

This clonotype was seen ten or more times. This chain joins TRBV12-3 or TRBV12-4 and TRBJ1-1; unclear D gene. V was shortened by 2 bases and J by 4 bases, with 11 bases between the two germline ends. This CDR3 is built from 14 residues. The DNA of the CDR3 is TGTGCCAGCAGTTTACCCGGCTTAGGCACTGAAGCTTTCTTT. Its protein product is CASSLPGLGTEAFF.